Each of the 31 T cell receptor beta chains below was sequenced from the same sample in a study of CD8 T cells in ankylosing spondylitis. TCRdb used MiXCR to reprocess the 5' RACE reads, holding one entry per CDR3 protein. Among roughly 42,000 distinct CDR3 sequences listed, roughly 2.5% were seen once. The sequenced sample was blood, either unsorted or a sorted T cell fraction (not recorded which). Every receptor here comes from a male donor with ankylosing spondylitis or in good health (not recorded which).

This clonotype was seen repeatedly, ten times or more. The V and J genes are TRBV9 and TRBJ2-5, with D perhaps TRBD2 (5 bases). V shed 3 bases and J shed 5 bases, with 14 bases lying between them. Germline values: CDR1 SGDLS, CDR2 YYNGEE. CDR3 length equals 14 residues. CDR3 DNA: TGTGCCAGCAGCGGGCCATCACTAGTGGAGACCCAGTACTTC. This sequence encodes CASSGPSLVETQYF.

This clonotype was recorded at least ten times. CDR3 amino acids: CASSVAGSGREETQYF. The CDR3 nucleotides read TGTGCCAGCAGCGTAGCGGGTAGCGGGAGGGAGGAGACCCAGTACTTC. The chain joins TRBV9 to TRBJ2-5, with 11 positions matching TRBD2. From germline, CDR1 is SGDLS and CDR2 YYNGEE. V shed 0 bases, J shed 5 bases, and the junction held 6 bases outside the gene matches. The CDR3 spans 16 residues.

Many counts were recorded for this clonotype. The chain is built from TRBV9 and TRBJ1-4, with 10 bases identical to TRBD1. V lost 3 bases and J lost 6; bases outside the gene matches: 5. Looked up from germline, CDR1 is SGDLS and CDR2 is YYNGEE. The length of the CDR3 is 15 residues. The CDR3 coding sequence is TGTGCCAGCAGCGGGGCCGGGACAGGGGATGAAAAACTGTTTTTT. It translates to CASSGAGTGDEKLFF.

This clonotype was observed many times. The CDR3 loop reads CASSLDPTGELFF. The CDR3 DNA reads TGTGCCAGCAGCCTAGACCCCACCGGGGAGCTGTTTTTT. The chain employs TRBV9 and TRBJ2-2; D is unresolved. V lost 4 bases and J lost 4, with 8 bases in between. CDR1 is SGDLS and CDR2 is YYNGEE in the germline V gene. This CDR3 is 13 amino acids long.

This clonotype appeared many times. The V gene is TRBV9, the J gene TRBJ2-2; tentative D call: TRBD2 (6 bases). V was trimmed by 0 bases and J by 5 bases, leaving 11 bases between them. Germline V gene data show CDR1 as SGDLS and CDR2 as YYNGEE. This CDR3 has 15 amino acids. The CDR3 protein is CASSVEAGRTGELFF. The CDR3, as DNA: TGTGCCAGCAGCGTAGAAGCGGGTAGGACCGGGGAGCTGTTTTTT.

By share, this clonotype counts as medium-sized. The genes are TRBV9 and TRBJ1-2; D perhaps matches TRBD1 (5 bases). This CDR3 is 13 amino acids long. V was trimmed by 5 bases and J by 3 bases, leaving 11 bases between them. The germline V gene has CDR1 SGDLS and CDR2 YYNGEE. The CDR3 DNA reads as TGTGCCAGCAGGGGGCTGCAGGACTATGGCTACACCTTC. It specifies CASRGLQDYGYTF.

This clonotype was detected ten times or more. This chain joins TRBV9 and TRBJ2-3; D is undetermined. V lost 0 bases, J lost 0 bases, and 5 bases lay in between. CDR3 size: 14 residues. Germline V lookup: CDR1 SGDLS, CDR2 YYNGEE. The CDR3 sequence: CASSVVGSTDTQYF. In DNA, the CDR3 is TGTGCCAGCAGCGTAGTGGGTAGCACAGATACGCAGTATTTT.

There are many counts of this clonotype. The chain is built from TRBV9 and TRBJ2-2; 9 bases line up with TRBD1. CDR1 is SGDLS and CDR2 is YYNGEE in the germline V gene. The CDR3 extends over 15 amino acids. The V gene end was trimmed by 5 bases and the J gene end by 1 base; junction bases not matched to a gene: 3. In DNA, the CDR3 is TGTGCCAGCAGTAGGGACAGGGAGAACACCGGGGAGCTGTTTTTT. It yields the protein CASSRDRENTGELFF.

The table lists this clonotype with many counts. The chain joins TRBV9 to TRBJ2-5, with TRBD2 matching 14 bases. Losses at the gene ends were 4 bases for V and 0 bases for J; bases not matched to a gene: 2. In germline, CDR1 is SGDLS, CDR2 YYNGEE. The CDR3 is 16 residues long. DNA for the CDR3: TGTGCCAGCAGCCGACTAGCGGGAGGGTACCAAGAGACCCAGTACTTC. Translation gives CASSRLAGGYQETQYF. The full variable domain, in which reference TRBV9 and TRBJ2-5 provide the parts outside the CDR3, is DSGVTQTPKHLITATGQRVTLRCSPRSGDLSVYWYQQSLDQGLQFLIQYYNGEERAKGNILERFSAQQFPDLHSELNLSSLELGDSALYFCASSRLAGGYQETQYFGPGTRLLVL.

This clonotype was counted many times. The chain recombines TRBV9 with TRBJ2-7; possibly TRBD2 for D (6 bases). The CDR3 length is 15 residues. Germline values: CDR1 SGDLS, CDR2 YYNGEE. V lost 0 bases, J lost 1 base, and 11 bases lay in between. The CDR3 region is CASSVGAGGSYEQYF. The CDR3 DNA follows: TGTGCCAGCAGCGTAGGGGCTGGGGGGTCCTACGAGCAGTACTTC. Full variable domain (remainder filled in from reference TRBV9 and TRBJ2-7): DSGVTQTPKHLITATGQRVTLRCSPRSGDLSVYWYQQSLDQGLQFLIQYYNGEERAKGNILERFSAQQFPDLHSELNLSSLELGDSALYFCASSVGAGGSYEQYFGPGTRLTVT.

This clonotype was counted ten times or more. The chain links TRBV9 to TRBJ2-3; 11 bases fit TRBD1. This CDR3 has 15 amino acids. Trimming removed 4 bases from V and 3 bases from J; junction bases left unmatched: 4. Germline CDR1 SGDLS, CDR2 YYNGEE. This CDR3 is CASSQDRGQTDTQYF. The CDR3, as DNA: TGTGCCAGCAGCCAGGACAGGGGGCAAACAGATACGCAGTATTTT.

In this sample, this clonotype turned up many times. The chain joins TRBV9 to TRBJ2-2, with 8 positions matching TRBD2. CDR3 length: 16 amino acids. Germline CDR1 reads SGDLS; CDR2 reads YYNGEE. J was trimmed by 5 bases and V by 0 bases; bases with no gene match: 6. CDR3 nucleotide sequence: TGTGCCAGCAGCGTAGCTGCGCGGGAGGTTACCGGGGAGCTGTTTTTT. The encoded protein is CASSVAAREVTGELFF.

This clonotype has ten or more counts. V and J are TRBV9 and TRBJ1-3, with D perhaps TRBD1 (6 bases). Looked up from germline, CDR1 is SGDLS and CDR2 is YYNGEE. CDR3 length: 14 residues. Trimming cost V 4 bases and J 3 bases, with 11 bases left between them. The CDR3 protein is CASSSTQGGNTIYF. For the CDR3, the DNA is TGTGCCAGCAGCAGTACACAGGGTGGAAACACCATATATTTT.

This clonotype was detected many times. The genes are TRBV9 and TRBJ2-7; TRBD1 is a possible D gene (5 bases). Germline V gene sequence: CDR1 SGDLS, CDR2 YYNGEE. Trimming pared 5 bases from V and 3 bases from J, leaving 12 bases between. The CDR3 loop spans 13 amino acids. The CDR3 DNA reads as TGTGCCAGCAGTCCTCAGGGTGGCTACGAGCAGTACTTC. Encoded protein: CASSPQGGYEQYF.

This clonotype was seen many times. This sequence joins TRBV9 and TRBJ2-7, with TRBD2 matching over 10 bases. The J segment lost 7 bases and the V segment lost 0 bases, leaving 10 bases of the junction unmatched. CDR1 is SGDLS and CDR2 is YYNGEE in the germline V gene. This CDR3 spans 16 amino acids. The CDR3 loop reads CASSVGRLAGVWEQYF. Here the CDR3 DNA reads TGTGCCAGCAGCGTAGGACGGCTAGCGGGAGTTTGGGAGCAGTACTTC.

This clonotype was picked up many times. The rearrangement links TRBV9 to TRBJ2-1; TRBD1 aligns across 7 bases. This CDR3 has 15 residues. The V gene end was trimmed by 4 bases and the J gene end by 1 base; junction bases not matched to a gene: 5. Germline CDR1 is SGDLS and CDR2 is YYNGEE. DNA of the CDR3: TGTGCCAGCAGCCCGACGGGACAGTCCTACAATGAGCAGTTCTTC. As protein: CASSPTGQSYNEQFF.

This clonotype was seen ten or more times. The chain couples TRBV9 to TRBJ2-5; D uncertain. The CDR3 is 14 amino acids. V lost 0 bases to trimming and J lost 5 bases, with 11 bases between them. Looked up from germline, CDR1 is SGDLS and CDR2 is YYNGEE. The CDR3 DNA reads as TGTGCCAGCAGCGTAGCCTTGATGGATGAGACCCAGTACTTC. Translating it yields CASSVALMDETQYF.

Only a few counts were recorded for this clonotype. V gene TRBV9 combines with J gene TRBJ2-1; unclear D gene. Trimming removed 0 bases at V and 7 bases at J, with 11 bases between. Germline loops: CDR1 SGDLS, CDR2 YYNGEE. The CDR3 has 14 amino acids. The CDR3 loop is CASSVDPAGNEQFF. The DNA for the CDR3 is TGTGCCAGCAGCGTAGACCCGGCCGGGAATGAGCAGTTCTTC.

This clonotype occurred many times. DNA of the CDR3: TGTGCCAGCAGCGTAGGGGCGGATCAAGAGACCCAGTACTTC. It encodes CASSVGADQETQYF. J is TRBJ2-5 and V is TRBV9, with D uncertain. With 0 bases removed from V and 2 bases from J, the gap between germline ends came to 8 bases. This CDR3 region has 14 residues. Germline CDR1 is SGDLS and CDR2 is YYNGEE.

This clonotype was seen repeatedly, ten times or more. The V gene is TRBV9, the J gene TRBJ2-5, with D perhaps being TRBD1 or TRBD2 (6 bases each). The CDR3 is 15 amino acids. The V gene lost 4 bases and the J gene lost 5 bases, with 18 bases spanning the gap. Germline lookup yields CDR1 SGDLS and CDR2 YYNGEE. The CDR3 loop reads CASSLRPVGGETQYF. The DNA of the CDR3 is TGTGCCAGCAGCCTGAGACCAGTAGGGGGGGAGACCCAGTACTTC.

V is TRBV9 and J is TRBJ2-3; perhaps TRBD2 as D (6 bases). The CDR3 contains 14 residues. Trimming stripped 1 base from V and 3 bases from J, with 9 bases between. The germline CDR1 and CDR2 sequences are SGDLS and YYNGEE. The CDR3 protein is CASSVTGRTDTQYF. The DNA of the CDR3 is TGTGCCAGCAGCGTAACTGGGAGGACAGATACGCAGTATTTT.

This clonotype occurred many times. The rearrangement joins TRBV9 to TRBJ2-2; the match to TRBD2 covers 14 bases. V lost 0 bases to trimming and J lost 7 bases; unmatched junction nucleotides: 8. Germline V CDR1 and CDR2: SGDLS, YYNGEE. The CDR3 spans 18 residues. CDR3 DNA: TGTGCCAGCAGCGTAGGCCCGGGACTAGCGGGAGTTGGCGGGGAGCTGTTTTTT. Encoded protein: CASSVGPGLAGVGGELFF.

This clonotype was seen many times. The chain recombines TRBV9 with TRBJ1-1, with no clear D. Germline CDR1 reads SGDLS; CDR2 reads YYNGEE. The length of the CDR3 is 12 residues. Trimming shortened V by 7 bases and J by 0 bases, and 7 bases separated the two germline ends. The CDR3 bases are TGTGCCAGCGGCAAAATGAACACTGAAGCTTTCTTT. This translates into CASGKMNTEAFF.

This clonotype was detected ten times or more. The J gene is TRBJ2-3, the V gene TRBV9; D is ambiguous. CDR3 length: 17 amino acids. CDR1 is SGDLS and CDR2 is YYNGEE in the germline V gene. Trimming left V 3 bases short and J 0 bases short, with 17 bases between. Written as DNA, the CDR3 is TGTGCCAGCAGCGCCTCAGGATCCCCCCTAAGCACAGATACGCAGTATTTT. Translation gives CASSASGSPLSTDTQYF.

A word on this clonotype: This may be a read error: a much more frequent sequence differs by one nucleotide. The genes are TRBV9 and TRBJ2-7; TRBD1 is a possible D gene (6 bases). There are 14 residues in the CDR3. Germline assignment: CDR1 SGDLS and CDR2 YYNGEE. Trimming stripped 0 bases from V and 6 bases from J, with 13 bases between. CDR3 nucleotide sequence: TGTGCCAGCAGCGTAGACCCCCAAGGGGGCGAGCAGTACTTC. Amino acids: CASSVDPQGGEQYF.

At least ten counts were recorded for this clonotype. J is TRBJ2-6 and V is TRBV9, with D tentatively TRBD1 (5 bases). Germline lookup yields CDR1 SGDLS and CDR2 YYNGEE. The CDR3 loop spans 16 amino acids. Between the trimmed V and J ends, which lost 0 bases and 4 bases, there was a span of 11 bases. CDR3 loop: CASSVATGFGANVLTF. In nucleotides, the CDR3 is TGTGCCAGCAGCGTAGCCACAGGCTTCGGGGCCAACGTCCTGACTTTC.

This clonotype was seen ten or more times. The CDR3 spells CASSKGQISTDTQYF. CDR3 DNA: TGTGCCAGCAGCAAGGGACAGATTAGCACAGATACGCAGTATTTT. The J gene is TRBJ2-3, the V gene TRBV9; 7 nucleotides agree with TRBD1. Trimming took 4 bases from V and 0 from J; bases not matched to a gene: 5. The V gene's germline CDR1 is SGDLS and CDR2 YYNGEE. The length of the CDR3 is 15 residues. The whole variable domain, filled in from reference TRBV9 and TRBJ2-3, reads DSGVTQTPKHLITATGQRVTLRCSPRSGDLSVYWYQQSLDQGLQFLIQYYNGEERAKGNILERFSAQQFPDLHSELNLSSLELGDSALYFCASSKGQISTDTQYFGPGTRLTVL.

At least ten counts were recorded for this clonotype. V and J are TRBV9 and TRBJ2-7, with TRBD1 identical over 8 bases. After removal of 4 bases from V and 0 bases from J, the junction contained 9 bases not matched to a gene. CDR1 and CDR2 from the germline V gene are SGDLS and YYNGEE. This CDR3 has 16 residues. Written as DNA, the CDR3 is TGTGCCAGCAGCCCGACAGGGGCCATTCCCTCCTACGAGCAGTACTTC. This sequence encodes CASSPTGAIPSYEQYF.

At least ten counts were recorded for this clonotype. This chain links TRBV9 with TRBJ1-1; no reliable D call. CDR1 SGDLS and CDR2 YYNGEE come from the germline V gene. V gave up 1 base and J gave up 2 bases, with 15 bases separating them. The CDR3 extends over 16 amino acids. The CDR3, as DNA: TGTGCCAGCAGCGTACATTCGGGGAGGGTTAACACTGAAGCTTTCTTT. Its translation is CASSVHSGRVNTEAFF.

This clonotype has ten or more counts. The chain recombines TRBV9 with TRBJ1-1; no firm D call. V dropped 2 bases and J dropped 2 bases, with 10 bases sitting between them. Germline-derived CDR1 and CDR2 are SGDLS and YYNGEE. This CDR3 region has 14 residues. This chain's CDR3 is CASSVWASNTEAFF. Written as DNA, the CDR3 is TGTGCCAGCAGCGTTTGGGCCAGCAACACTGAAGCTTTCTTT.

This chain links TRBV9 with TRBJ2-2, with TRBD1 matching over 9 bases. This CDR3 comprises 16 residues. Trimming removed 1 base from V and 7 bases from J; junction bases left unmatched: 8. Germline assignment: CDR1 SGDLS and CDR2 YYNGEE. The CDR3 here is CASSVSGTGIVGELFF. CDR3 nucleotides: TGTGCCAGCAGCGTATCAGGGACAGGGATTGTCGGGGAGCTGTTTTTT. Drawing the rest from reference TRBV9 and TRBJ2-2, the complete variable domain is DSGVTQTPKHLITATGQRVTLRCSPRSGDLSVYWYQQSLDQGLQFLIQYYNGEERAKGNILERFSAQQFPDLHSELNLSSLELGDSALYFCASSVSGTGIVGELFFGEGSRLTVL.